This TCR beta chain originates from a study of T cell responses to AZD1222 COVID-19 vaccine. As for the study in general: Both about-4-week and about-12-week second-dose recipients were combined.

The study's findings and limits: Elevations in Spike-specific TCR breadth and depth followed administration of two AZD1222 doses. Dominant at 160-218 and 743-854, vaccine-associated CD4 TCRs also spanned spike. Nearly half of unique spike-specific TCRs reportedly avoided B.1.351 and B.1.1.7 mutated regions.

As concerns this clone: The antigen is undetermined.

The assay was immunoSEQ multiplex PCR, and TCRdb's table has in-frame clones only and misses some. Of some 160,000 clones listed, approximately 90% were seen once; the top ten hold around 4%. The CDR3 consists of 16 residues. CDR1 is LNHDA and CDR2 is SQIVND in the germline V gene (reference sequence). V dropped 10 bases and J dropped 0; count of bases not matched to a gene: 14. The TCR comes from an adult in good health. This rearrangement joins TRBV19 to TRBJ1-2, with 7 nucleotides matching TRBD1. Sequencing used peripheral blood, obtained on day 0 of AZD1222 vaccination. The CDR3 region has the DNA TGTGCCACTCACGGACAGGAAAATGGAGCTAACTATGGCTACACCTTC. Translated: CATHGQENGANYGYTF.